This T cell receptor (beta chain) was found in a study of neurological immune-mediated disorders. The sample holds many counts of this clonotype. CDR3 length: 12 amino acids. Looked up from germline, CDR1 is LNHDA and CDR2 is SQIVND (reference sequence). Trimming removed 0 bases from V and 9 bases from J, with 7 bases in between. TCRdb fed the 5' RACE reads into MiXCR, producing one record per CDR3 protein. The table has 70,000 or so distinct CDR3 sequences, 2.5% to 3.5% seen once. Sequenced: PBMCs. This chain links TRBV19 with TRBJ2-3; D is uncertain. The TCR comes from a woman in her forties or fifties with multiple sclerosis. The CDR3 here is CASSIDLRTQYF. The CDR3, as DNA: TGTGCCAGTAGTATAGATCTTAGGACGCAGTATTTT.